These 13 T cell receptor beta chains share one sample of origin, sequenced in a study of glioma-infiltrating T cells after dendritic cell vaccination. The assay was immunoSEQ multiplex PCR, and TCRdb's table has in-frame clones only and misses some. This sample has more than 45,000 clones, with roughly 80% found just once. Indicated time point: after dendritic cell vaccination, including at tumor progression/relapse. This specimen consisted of blood, obtained after dendritic cell vaccination. Receptors were obtained from a human donor with glioblastoma.

The chain employs TRBV13 and TRBJ2-4; 9 bases are a match to TRBD1. With V trimmed by 4 bases and J by 3 bases, 4 bases remained unmatched. The CDR3 totals 15 residues. Germline V gene data show CDR1 as PRHDT and CDR2 as FYEKMQ (reference sequence). CDR3 nucleotide sequence: TGTGCCAGCAGCTGGGACAGGGACGGCAAAAACATTCAGTACTTC. Encoded protein: CASSWDRDGKNIQYF.

V is TRBV15 and J is TRBJ1-5; perhaps TRBD1 as D (5 bases). This CDR3 contains 15 residues. Per germline, CDR1 LNHNV and CDR2 YYDKDF (reference sequence). V was shortened by 5 bases and J by 0 bases, with 11 bases between the two germline ends. CDR3 DNA: TGTGCCACCAGCTCCTCAGGGTATAGCAATCAGCCCCAGCATTTT. Amino acid sequence: CATSSSGYSNQPQHF.

The V call is TRBV6-4, the J call TRBJ2-2; 12 bases are shared with TRBD1. From germline, CDR1 is MRHNA and CDR2 SNTAGT. The trim removed 0 bases at V and 5 bases at J, leaving 10 bases unmatched. The CDR3 consists of 19 residues. CDR3 DNA sequence: TGTGCCAGCAGTGACTCGACCTCACCGGGACAGGGGGCTACCGGGGAGCTGTTTTTT. The encoded protein is CASSDSTSPGQGATGELFF.

The chain employs TRBV10-3 and TRBJ1-2; 10 bases line up with TRBD1. The CDR3 totals 13 residues. Germline V gene lookup returns CDR1 ENHRY and CDR2 SYGVKD. The ends lost 7 bases at V and 6 bases at J; junction bases unmatched: 5. CDR3 loop: CAITAGQGNGYTF. Written as DNA, the CDR3 is TGTGCCATCACCGCGGGACAGGGGAATGGCTACACCTTC.

This chain connects TRBV7-9 to TRBJ2-3, with D hard to call. The CDR3 is made up of 13 amino acids. The V end lost 3 bases, the J end lost 4 bases, and 8 bases lay between the germline ends. The germline V gene encodes CDR1 SEHNR and CDR2 FQNEAQ (reference sequence). The CDR3 spells CASSFTISDTQYF. The DNA for the CDR3 is TGTGCCAGCAGCTTTACTATATCAGATACGCAGTATTTT.

V and J are TRBV27 and TRBJ2-5; 10 bases agree with TRBD1. The end of the DNA aligns better with TRBJ2-7, so the J call may be wrong. CDR1 MNHEY and CDR2 SMNVEV come from the germline V gene (reference sequence). This CDR3 is 13 amino acids long. The CDR3 DNA is TGTGCCAGCAGTCCGGGACAGGGGTACGAGCAGTACTTC. This sequence encodes CASSPGQGYEQYF.

This chain connects TRBV19 to TRBJ1-2; TRBD1 agrees at 7 bases. With V trimmed by 3 bases and J by 0 bases, 7 bases remained unmatched. The CDR3 is made up of 16 amino acids. The germline CDR1 and CDR2 sequences are LNHDA and SQIVND (reference sequence). This CDR3 reads CASSISRGIANYGYTF. CDR3 DNA: TGTGCCAGTAGTATTTCCAGGGGGATTGCTAACTATGGCTACACCTTC.

The V and J genes are TRBV5-6 and TRBJ2-2; D possibly corresponds to TRBD1 (5 bases). Germline lookup yields CDR1 SGHDT and CDR2 YYEEEE. This CDR3 has 15 residues. The V and J ends lost 2 bases and 6 bases respectively, with 14 bases between them. In DNA form, the CDR3 reads TGTGCCAGCAGCTTCGGGCAGGGATGGGCCGGGGAGCTGTTTTTT. This codes for CASSFGQGWAGELFF.

J is TRBJ1-3 and V is TRBV7-2; D gene ambiguous. Germline V gene data show CDR1 as SGHTA and CDR2 as FQGNSA. V lost 4 bases and J 4 bases, leaving 5 bases between the germline ends. The CDR3 length is 12 residues. CDR3 region: CASSYAGNTIYF. The CDR3 DNA sequence: TGTGCCAGCAGCTACGCGGGAAACACCATATATTTT.

The chain recombines TRBV21-1 with TRBJ2-7; the table calls TRBD1, which could not be checked here. TRBV21-1 is deemed a pseudogene. There are 16 residues in the CDR3. As DNA, the CDR3 is TGTGCCAGCAGCTCACGCCCGGGACAGTACTTCTACGAGCAGTACTTC. This encodes CASSSRPGQYFYEQYF.

The rearrangement links TRBV4-3 to TRBJ2-2, with TRBD2 identical over 8 bases. With V trimmed by 7 bases and J by 5 bases, 12 bases remained unmatched. This CDR3 region has 16 residues. Per the germline V gene, CDR1 is LGHNA and CDR2 is YSLEER. CDR3 nucleotide sequence: TGCGCCAGCACCCGAACCCCGGGGGGGCCGACCGGGGAGCTGTTTTTT. Protein sequence: CASTRTPGGPTGELFF.

This clone was seen a handful of times. The chain employs TRBV30 and TRBJ2-5; D call uncertain. This CDR3 spans 13 amino acids. Trimming took 4 bases from V and 2 from J, leaving 11 bases between them. Germline lookup yields CDR1 GTSNPN and CDR2 SVGIG (reference sequence). The CDR3 region is CAWTSNLQETQYF. CDR3 coding DNA: TGTGCCTGGACCTCAAACTTACAAGAGACCCAGTACTTC.

V usage is TRBV19 and J usage is TRBJ1-6, with D hard to call. The CDR3 totals 13 residues. V was trimmed by 2 bases and J by 7 bases, leaving 6 bases between them. The germline CDR1 and CDR2 sequences are LNHDA and SQIVND (reference sequence). CDR3 nucleotides: TGTGCCAGTAGTATAACAGAAAATTCACCCCTCCACTTT. Translation gives CASSITENSPLHF.